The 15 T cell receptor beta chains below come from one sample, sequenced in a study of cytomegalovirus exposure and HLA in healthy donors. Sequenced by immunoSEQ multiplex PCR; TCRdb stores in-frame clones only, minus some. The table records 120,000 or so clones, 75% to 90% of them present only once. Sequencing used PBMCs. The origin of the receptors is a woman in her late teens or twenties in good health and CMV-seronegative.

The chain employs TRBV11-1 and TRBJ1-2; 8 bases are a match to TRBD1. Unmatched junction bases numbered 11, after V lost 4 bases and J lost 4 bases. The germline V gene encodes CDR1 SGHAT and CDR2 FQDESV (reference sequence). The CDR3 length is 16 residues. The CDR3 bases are TGTGCCAGCAGCTCTATAGGGACAGGAGACTTCTATGGCTACACCTTC. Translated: CASSSIGTGDFYGYTF.

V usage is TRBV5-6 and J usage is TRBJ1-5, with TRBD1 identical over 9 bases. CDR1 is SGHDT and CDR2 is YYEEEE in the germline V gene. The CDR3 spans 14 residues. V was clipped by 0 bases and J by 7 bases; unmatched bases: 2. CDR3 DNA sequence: TGTGCCAGCAGCTTGGGGACAGGGGTCCAGCCCCAGCATTTT. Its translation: CASSLGTGVQPQHF.

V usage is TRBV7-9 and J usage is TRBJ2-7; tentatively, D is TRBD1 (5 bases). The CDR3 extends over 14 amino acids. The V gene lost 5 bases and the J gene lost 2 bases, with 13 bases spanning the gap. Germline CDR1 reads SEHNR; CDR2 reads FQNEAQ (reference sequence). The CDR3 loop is CASSADSATYEQYF. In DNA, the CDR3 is TGTGCCAGCAGCGCCGACAGTGCTACCTACGAGCAGTACTTC.

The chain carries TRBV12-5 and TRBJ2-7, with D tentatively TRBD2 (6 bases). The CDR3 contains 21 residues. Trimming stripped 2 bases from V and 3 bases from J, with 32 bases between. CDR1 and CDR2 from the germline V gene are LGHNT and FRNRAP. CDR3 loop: CASGLRPRAIGGYRDFYEQYF. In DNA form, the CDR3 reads TGTGCTAGTGGTTTGCGTCCCCGGGCAATTGGAGGATACCGGGACTTCTACGAGCAGTACTTC. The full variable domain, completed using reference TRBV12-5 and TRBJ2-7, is DARVTQTPRHKVTEMGQEVTMRCQPILGHNTVFWYRQTMMQGLELLAYFRNRAPLDDSGMPKDRFSAEMPDATLATLKIQPSEPRDSAVYFCASGLRPRAIGGYRDFYEQYFGPGTRLTVT.

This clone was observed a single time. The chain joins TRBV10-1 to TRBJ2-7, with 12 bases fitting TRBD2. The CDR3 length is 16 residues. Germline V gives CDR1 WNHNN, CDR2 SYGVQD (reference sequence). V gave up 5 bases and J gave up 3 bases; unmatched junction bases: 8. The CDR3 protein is CASSSGTSGPLYEQYF. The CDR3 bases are TGCGCCAGCAGTTCCGGGACTAGCGGGCCTCTCTACGAGCAGTACTTC.

The CDR3 protein is CASTTGGSLGPEAFF. The CDR3 coding sequence is TGTGCCAGCACCACAGGGGGCTCGTTAGGACCTGAAGCTTTCTTT. The V call is TRBV6-6, the J call TRBJ1-1, with 9 bases aligning to TRBD1. CDR1 MNHNY and CDR2 SVGAGI come from the germline V gene (reference sequence). The CDR3 is 15 residues long. V lost 7 bases, J lost 6 bases, and 12 bases stayed unmatched.

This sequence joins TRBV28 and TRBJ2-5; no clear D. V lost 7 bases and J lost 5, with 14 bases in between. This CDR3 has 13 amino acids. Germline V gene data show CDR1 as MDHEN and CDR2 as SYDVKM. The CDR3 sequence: CASMSQRVETQYF. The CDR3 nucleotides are TGTGCCAGCATGAGTCAGCGAGTTGAGACCCAGTACTTC.

CDR3 sequence: CASSSTGLAGRGEQYF. In DNA, the CDR3 is TGCGCCAGCAGCTCGACCGGACTAGCGGGGCGAGGGGAGCAGTACTTC. The gene calls are TRBV5-1 and TRBJ2-7; 12 bases align to TRBD2. V lost 3 bases and J lost 7; bases outside the gene matches: 11. The CDR3 sequence is 16 residues long. The germline gives CDR1 SGHRS, CDR2 YFSETQ.

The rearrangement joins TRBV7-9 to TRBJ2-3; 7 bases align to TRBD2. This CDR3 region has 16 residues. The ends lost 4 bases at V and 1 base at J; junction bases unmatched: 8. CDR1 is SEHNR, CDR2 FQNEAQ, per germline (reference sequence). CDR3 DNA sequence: TGTGCCAGCAGCTCGAGCAGGGAGGGCGGCACAGATACGCAGTATTTT. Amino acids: CASSSSREGGTDTQYF.

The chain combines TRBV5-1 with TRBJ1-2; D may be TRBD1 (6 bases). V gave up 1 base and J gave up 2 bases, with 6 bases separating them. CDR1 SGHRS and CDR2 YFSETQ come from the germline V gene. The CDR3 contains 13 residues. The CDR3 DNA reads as TGCGCCAGCAGCTTGCAGGGGAACTATGGCTACACCTTC. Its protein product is CASSLQGNYGYTF. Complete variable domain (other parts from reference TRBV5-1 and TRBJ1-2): KAGVTQTPRYLIKTRGQQVTLSCSPISGHRSVSWYQQTPGQGLQFLFEYFSETQRNKGNFPGRFSGRQFSNSRSEMNVSTLELGDSALYLCASSLQGNYGYTFGSGTRLTVV.

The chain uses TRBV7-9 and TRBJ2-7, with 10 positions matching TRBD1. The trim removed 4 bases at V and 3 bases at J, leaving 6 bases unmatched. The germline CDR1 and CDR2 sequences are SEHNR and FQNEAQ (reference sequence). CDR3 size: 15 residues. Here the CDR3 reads CASSSRTGGYYEQYF. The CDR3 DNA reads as TGTGCCAGCAGCTCCCGGACAGGGGGATACTACGAGCAGTACTTC.

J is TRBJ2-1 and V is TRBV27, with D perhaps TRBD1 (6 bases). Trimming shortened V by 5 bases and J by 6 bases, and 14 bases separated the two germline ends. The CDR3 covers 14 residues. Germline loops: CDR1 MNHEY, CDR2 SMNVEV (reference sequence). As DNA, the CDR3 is TGTGCCAGCAGTCCAACAGGGTCTGGCAATGAGCAGTTCTTC. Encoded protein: CASSPTGSGNEQFF.

The chain's CDR3 is CATNAGGIYNEQFF. For the CDR3, the DNA is TGTGCCACCAACGCGGGCGGGATTTACAATGAGCAGTTCTTC. The rearrangement uses TRBV5-4 and TRBJ2-1; a possible D gene is TRBD2 (6 bases). The V and J ends lost 9 bases and 4 bases respectively, with 17 bases between them. CDR3 length: 14 amino acids. CDR1 SGHNT and CDR2 YYREEE come from the germline V gene (reference sequence).

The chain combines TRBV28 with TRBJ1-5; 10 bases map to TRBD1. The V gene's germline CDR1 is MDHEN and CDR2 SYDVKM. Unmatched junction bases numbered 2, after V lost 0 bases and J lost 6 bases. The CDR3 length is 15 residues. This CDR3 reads CASSLWGQGPQPQHF. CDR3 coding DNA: TGTGCCAGCAGTTTATGGGGACAGGGGCCTCAGCCCCAGCATTTT. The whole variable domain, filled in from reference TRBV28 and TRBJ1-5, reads DVKVTQSSRYLVKRTGEKVFLECVQDMDHENMFWYRQDPGLGLRLIYFSYDVKMKEKGDIPEGYSVSREKKERFSLILESASTNQTSMYLCASSLWGQGPQPQHFGDGTRLSIL.

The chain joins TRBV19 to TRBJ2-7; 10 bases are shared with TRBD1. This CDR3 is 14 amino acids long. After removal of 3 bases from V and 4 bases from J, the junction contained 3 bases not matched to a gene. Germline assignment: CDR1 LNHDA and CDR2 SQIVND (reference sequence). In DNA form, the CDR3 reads TGTGCCAGTAGTATCGGACAGGGGGGATACGAGCAGTACTTC. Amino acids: CASSIGQGGYEQYF.